These 22 T cell receptor beta chains were all obtained from the same sample, sequenced in a study of identical twins. TCRdb re-called the 5' RACE reads with MiXCR, one entry per CDR3 protein. The repertoire includes about 250,000 distinct CDR3 sequences, more than 13% of them detected once, and about 9% sits in the top ten. The sample taken for sequencing was memory (CD45RO+) T cells sorted from blood. These receptors were taken from a woman under 30 in good health.

This chain links TRBV5-1 with TRBJ2-3; no definite D call. V lost 4 bases to trimming and J lost 1 base, with 13 bases between them. The germline V gene encodes CDR1 SGHRS and CDR2 YFSETQ. CDR3 length equals 15 residues. The CDR3 DNA follows: TGCGCCAGCAGCCCAGATGTGGCTCGCACAGATACGCAGTATTTT. Translated: CASSPDVARTDTQYF.

In this sample, this clonotype turned up a few times. V usage is TRBV20-1 and J usage is TRBJ2-5; D gene uncertain. The CDR3 runs to 12 residues. Germline loops: CDR1 DFQATT, CDR2 SNEGSKA (reference sequence). Here the CDR3 reads CSGQTYQETQYF. The CDR3 DNA reads TGCAGCGGCCAGACGTACCAAGAGACCCAGTACTTC.

This clonotype occurred many times. This sequence joins TRBV7-8 and TRBJ2-7, with 11 bases aligning to TRBD2. V trimming: 8 bases; J trimming: 4 bases; junction bases outside the gene matches: 7. Germline lookup yields CDR1 SGHVS and CDR2 FQNEAQ. CDR3 length: 14 residues. In DNA, the CDR3 is TGTGCCAGCCACGGGACTAGCGGCGCTTACGAGCAGTACTTC. This gives the protein CASHGTSGAYEQYF. Variable domain in full (rest from reference TRBV7-8 and TRBJ2-7): GAGVSQSPRYKVAKRGQDVALRCDPISGHVSLFWYQQALGQGPEFLTYFQNEAQLDKSGLPSDRFFAERPEGSVSTLKIQRTQQEDSAVYLCASHGTSGAYEQYFGPGTRLTVT.

This clonotype was seen many times. The chain joins TRBV9 to TRBJ2-7; D unresolved. This CDR3 has 14 residues. CDR1 SGDLS and CDR2 YYNGEE come from the germline V gene. The V and J ends lost 1 base and 6 bases respectively, with 14 bases between them. In DNA form, the CDR3 reads TGTGCCAGCAGCGTATCAAGCAATTCGGGCGAGCAGTACTTC. Protein: CASSVSSNSGEQYF.

This clonotype appeared a few times. V usage is TRBV7-2 and J usage is TRBJ2-2; D is undetermined. The CDR3 is 16 amino acids. The V gene's germline CDR1 is SGHTA and CDR2 FQGNSA. Trimming shortened V by 1 base and J by 4 bases, and 13 bases separated the two germline ends. This CDR3 is CASSLELYSFTGELFF. Here the CDR3 DNA reads TGTGCCAGCAGCTTAGAGCTTTATTCCTTCACCGGGGAGCTGTTTTTT.

The chain combines TRBV10-3 with TRBJ2-7; TRBD1 is a possible D gene (5 bases). V dropped 8 bases and J dropped 3 bases, with 8 bases sitting between them. CDR1 and CDR2 (germline): ENHRY, SYGVKD. The CDR3 is 11 amino acids. CDR3: CAIRQRYEQYF. In DNA form, the CDR3 reads TGTGCCATCCGACAGCGCTACGAGCAGTACTTC.

This clonotype occurred many times. This chain links TRBV6-5 with TRBJ1-1, with a tentative D call TRBD1 (6 bases). Germline V gene data show CDR1 as MNHEY and CDR2 as SVGAGI. This CDR3 contains 17 residues. Trimming removed 4 bases at V and 4 bases at J, with 22 bases between. The CDR3, as DNA: TGTGCCAGCAGTTTTCCACTTGGGGCCGGGGGGCCCACTGAAGCTTTCTTT. This sequence encodes CASSFPLGAGGPTEAFF.

This chain joins TRBV7-2 and TRBJ2-1; the match to TRBD2 covers 15 bases. Germline CDR1 is SGHTA and CDR2 is FQGNSA. V shed 5 bases and J 7 bases; nucleotides not matched to a gene: 0. CDR3 length equals 14 residues. The DNA for the CDR3 is TGTGCCAGCAGCGGGACTAGCGGGAGGAATGAGCAGTTCTTC. Amino acids: CASSGTSGRNEQFF.

This clonotype was seen more than once but under ten times. The chain links TRBV6-5 to TRBJ1-2; 9 bases agree with TRBD1. The CDR3 sequence is 15 residues long. Unmatched junction bases numbered 15, after V lost 8 bases and J lost 8 bases. CDR1 MNHEY and CDR2 SVGAGI come from the germline V gene. The CDR3 spells CASELGGQGLGGYTF. The CDR3 DNA reads TGTGCCAGCGAGTTGGGGGGACAGGGACTGGGGGGCTACACCTTC.

The chain links TRBV7-9 to TRBJ2-1, with 13 bases lining up with TRBD2. The CDR3 contains 16 residues. Trimming took 3 bases from V and 7 from J; bases not matched to a gene: 6. Germline-derived CDR1 and CDR2 are SEHNR and FQNEAQ (reference sequence). The CDR3 protein is CASSFRLAGGMNEQFF. In DNA form, the CDR3 reads TGTGCCAGCAGCTTTCGACTAGCGGGAGGTATGAATGAGCAGTTCTTC.

This clonotype has ten or more counts. This chain uses TRBV6-5 with TRBJ2-1, with 12 nucleotides matching TRBD2. The germline gives CDR1 MNHEY, CDR2 SVGAGI. V was clipped by 0 bases and J by 4 bases; unmatched bases: 4. The CDR3 spans 17 residues. The CDR3 loop is CASSYSPGLAGYNEQFF. In DNA form, the CDR3 reads TGTGCCAGCAGTTACTCGCCGGGACTAGCGGGTTACAATGAGCAGTTCTTC.

This chain links TRBV5-1 with TRBJ2-5; 7 nucleotides agree with TRBD1. This CDR3 is built from 14 residues. In germline, CDR1 is SGHRS, CDR2 YFSETQ. V was clipped by 6 bases and J by 4 bases; unmatched bases: 9. DNA for the CDR3: TGCGCCAGCACCCTAATAGGGGGCCCAGAGACCCAGTACTTC. It encodes CASTLIGGPETQYF.

V usage is TRBV11-3 and J usage is TRBJ2-7; unclear D gene. With 6 bases removed from V and 1 base from J, the gap between germline ends came to 13 bases. The length of the CDR3 is 14 residues. CDR1 is SGHNT, CDR2 YENEEA, per germline. The CDR3 bases are TGTGCCAGCAGTCCACCCAGTTTTTCCTACGAGCAGTACTTC. It specifies CASSPPSFSYEQYF.

This clonotype was seen a few times. The chain couples TRBV6-1 to TRBJ1-2; 7 bases line up with TRBD1. Germline-derived CDR1 and CDR2 are MNHNS and SASEGT. This CDR3 is built from 15 residues. The ends lost 5 bases at V and 4 bases at J; junction bases unmatched: 10. The CDR3 is CASSNSQGSSYGYTF. CDR3 nucleotides: TGTGCCAGCAGTAATTCACAGGGGTCAAGCTATGGCTACACCTTC.

This clonotype came up many times. The chain is built from TRBV5-8 and TRBJ1-3; D remains ambiguous. Germline-derived CDR1 and CDR2 are SGHTS and YDEGEE. The CDR3 is made up of 15 amino acids. V gave up 2 bases and J gave up 2 bases, with 11 bases separating them. Here the CDR3 DNA reads TGTGCCAGCAGCTTTATATGGGGAACTGGAAACACCATATATTTT. This gives the protein CASSFIWGTGNTIYF.

The V call is TRBV6-1, the J call TRBJ2-3; TRBD2 agrees at 10 bases. The CDR3 contains 17 residues. With 4 bases clipped from V and 0 bases from J, the junction kept 7 bases outside the gene matches. In germline, CDR1 is MNHNS, CDR2 SASEGT. CDR3 DNA sequence: TGTGCCAGCAGTGCCGCTAGCGGGGGAGCTAGCACAGATACGCAGTATTTT. It yields the protein CASSAASGGASTDTQYF.

This clonotype was seen a handful of times. One end of the junction varies from germline; a read error may be responsible. The rearrangement joins TRBV30 to TRBJ2-1, with a possible D match to TRBD2 (5 bases). Germline loops: CDR1 GTSNPN, CDR2 SVGIG (reference sequence). The CDR3 has 13 residues. CDR3 in DNA: TGTGCCTGGAGTGTTAAGAGGAATACGGGAAGGGACTTC. It is translated as CAWSVKRNTGRDF.

The sample holds a few counts of this clonotype. The gene calls are TRBV25-1 and TRBJ2-2; D gene unclear. Trimming stripped 7 bases from V and 6 bases from J, with 6 bases between. The CDR3 sequence is 11 residues long. From germline, CDR1 is MGHDK and CDR2 SYGVNS. This CDR3 is CASTRSGELFF. CDR3 nucleotide sequence: TGTGCCAGCACGAGGTCCGGGGAGCTGTTTTTT. The whole variable domain, filled in from reference TRBV25-1 and TRBJ2-2, reads EADIYQTPRYLVIGTGKKITLECSQTMGHDKMYWYQQDPGMELHLIHYSYGVNSTEKGDLSSESTVSRIRTEHFPLTLESARPSHTSQYLCASTRSGELFFGEGSRLTVL.

This clonotype was recorded many times. The genes are TRBV12-3 or TRBV12-4 and TRBJ2-3, with 8 positions matching TRBD2. V lost 2 bases, J lost 5 bases, and 0 bases stayed unmatched. CDR3 length: 13 residues. The CDR3 is CASSLRGGDTQYF. The CDR3 region has the DNA TGTGCCAGCAGTTTACGGGGGGGAGATACGCAGTATTTT.

The chain is built from TRBV10-3 and TRBJ1-1; 8 nucleotides align to TRBD1. This CDR3 region has 12 residues. The V gene end was trimmed by 4 bases and the J gene end by 8 bases; junction bases not matched to a gene: 3. Germline V gives CDR1 ENHRY, CDR2 SYGVKD. The chain's CDR3 is CAISGWDREAFF. The CDR3, as DNA: TGTGCCATCAGTGGCTGGGACAGGGAAGCTTTCTTT.

The chain combines TRBV27 with TRBJ1-1; D possibly corresponds to TRBD1 (6 bases). Trimming removed 0 bases from V and 6 bases from J, with 17 bases in between. Germline V gives CDR1 MNHEY, CDR2 SMNVEV (reference sequence). The CDR3 sequence is 16 residues long. This CDR3 is CASSLSTGGGRAEAFF. DNA for the CDR3: TGTGCCAGCAGTTTATCGACCGGGGGCGGGAGGGCTGAAGCTTTCTTT.

This clonotype was found many times. The chain couples TRBV20-1 to TRBJ2-1, with 7 bases aligning to TRBD2. This CDR3 spans 14 amino acids. CDR1 DFQATT and CDR2 SNEGSKA come from the germline V gene (reference sequence). Germline trimming cut 5 bases from V and 9 bases from J; bases unmatched to any gene: 13. The CDR3 DNA reads TGCAGTGCTCCGGGACTATCAACTCGCCCTGAGCAGTTCTTC. As protein: CSAPGLSTRPEQFF.